The T cell receptor (beta chain) under discussion was sequenced for a study of cytomegalovirus exposure and HLA in healthy donors. Germline CDR1 SGHVS, CDR2 FQNEAQ. Trimming took 5 bases from V and 8 from J; bases not matched to a gene: 9. The CDR3 runs to 16 residues. Each donor was healthy, and each was a bone marrow donor. The PCR contained 60 Vbeta and 13 Jbeta primers. Assay used: immunoSEQ multiplex PCR; TCRdb lists only in-frame clones, some missing. In the table there are around 200,000 clones, about 80% of which are singletons. The clonotype was recovered from a man younger than 30 in good health and CMV-seronegative. The rearrangement joins TRBV7-8 to TRBJ2-1, with 13 bases fitting TRBD2. Sequencing was performed on PBMCs. The CDR3, as DNA: TGTGCCAGCAGCCCTACCGGGACTAGCGGGGCGGATGAGCAGTTCTTC. The encoded protein is CASSPTGTSGADEQFF.